Described below is a single T cell receptor (beta chain) sequence and its context. Its antigen is unidentified. Other DNA sequences in the sample encode the same CDR3. The data originate from a study of siplizumab effects on memory and regulatory T cells. Study findings and constraints: Alloreactive sequences traceable to unstimulated CD4+ memory cells were significantly reduced by siplizumab.

CDR3 length: 16 amino acids. Germline V gives CDR1 SGHVS, CDR2 FQNEAQ. Trimming cost V 1 base and J 2 bases, with 12 bases left between them. Clones were read by immunoSEQ multiplex PCR, and TCRdb kept only the in-frame ones, dropping some. Among about 70,000 clones listed, about 87% were seen once. The sample consisted of Tregs sorted from blood. The receptor's source is a human donor in good health. The genes are TRBV7-8 and TRBJ1-5; D might be TRBD1 (6 bases). The CDR3 nucleotides are TGTGCCAGCAGCTTAGTTGGGGGGCTGGGCAATCAGCCCCAGCATTTT. Residues: CASSLVGGLGNQPQHF.